The 14 T cell receptor beta chains below all came from one sample that was sequenced in a study of lymphopenia after photon versus proton radiotherapy (dated by TCRdb to 2018 to 2020). Libraries were built with the immunoSEQ multiplex PCR assay. In its TCRdb copy, this immuneACCESS table keeps in-frame sequences only and misses some clones. Where compared with another copy, unresolved V genes explain less than half of these, and the others have no known cause. The sample contains tens of thousands of clones, more than 75% of them found a single time. The top ten hold around 2.7% of the sample. The specimen comprised peripheral blood, sampled from a patient treated with photon-based radiotherapy. These receptors were collected from a man between 50 and 59 years old with gastric cancer.

By its share, this clone is medium-sized. The rearrangement links TRBV11-2 to TRBJ2-1; TRBD2 matches 9 bases. CDR1 and CDR2 from the germline V gene are SGHAT and FQNNGV. The CDR3 extends over 17 amino acids. With 4 bases clipped from V and 0 bases from J, the junction kept 7 bases outside the gene matches. The CDR3 loop reads CASSSPLAGLSYNEQFF. CDR3 DNA sequence: TGTGCCAGCAGCTCGCCCCTAGCGGGGCTCTCCTACAATGAGCAGTTCTTC.

The table lists this clone with a few counts. The chain has TRBV21-1 and TRBJ2-7. TRBV21-1 is listed as a pseudogene. This CDR3 comprises 13 residues. The CDR3 DNA reads TGTGCCAGCAGCAAAGCTTTCTCCTACGAGCAGTACTTC. This sequence encodes CASSKAFSYEQYF.

The gene calls are TRBV11-3 and TRBJ2-7; 8 bases map to TRBD1. This CDR3 region has 12 residues. V was clipped by 8 bases and J by 0 bases; unmatched bases: 0. CDR1 SGHNT and CDR2 YENEEA come from the germline V gene. CDR3: CASGTGSYEQYF. In DNA form, the CDR3 reads TGTGCCAGCGGGACAGGCTCCTACGAGCAGTACTTC.

This sequence joins TRBV18 and TRBJ2-2; D is possibly TRBD2 (5 bases). The CDR3 is made up of 16 amino acids. Germline-derived CDR1 and CDR2 are KGHSH and LQKENI. Between the trimmed V and J ends, which lost 1 base and 7 bases, there was a span of 16 bases. Here the CDR3 reads CASSPRGLTYGGELFF. The CDR3 region has the DNA TGTGCCAGCTCACCACGAGGGCTCACTTATGGCGGGGAGCTGTTTTTT.

The chain recombines TRBV18 with TRBJ2-2; TRBD2 is a possible D gene (5 bases). CDR1 and CDR2 (germline): KGHSH, LQKENI. Trimming pared 2 bases from V and 2 bases from J, leaving 9 bases between. The CDR3 runs to 15 residues. The CDR3 here is CASSPGSHNTGELFF. The CDR3 region has the DNA TGTGCCAGCTCACCAGGGAGCCATAACACCGGGGAGCTGTTTTTT.

The chain carries TRBV11-2 and TRBJ2-7, with 11 bases fitting TRBD2. Germline loops: CDR1 SGHAT, CDR2 FQNNGV. The length of the CDR3 is 15 residues. The J segment lost 2 bases and the V segment lost 5 bases, leaving 5 bases of the junction unmatched. CDR3 DNA sequence: TGTGCCAGCAGCCTAGGACTAGCGGGTCCCTACGAGCAGTACTTC. As protein: CASSLGLAGPYEQYF.

The chain recombines TRBV29-1 with TRBJ1-4, with D possibly TRBD1 on 6 matching bases. The CDR3 has 14 amino acids. Germline CDR1 and CDR2: SQVTM and ANQGSEA. Trimming pared 0 bases from V and 7 bases from J, leaving 12 bases between. This CDR3 is CSVEDSGRGEKLFF. DNA of the CDR3: TGCAGCGTTGAAGATTCAGGCAGGGGTGAAAAACTGTTTTTT.

J is TRBJ1-5 and V is TRBV7-2, with a tentative D call TRBD1 (5 bases). V lost 1 base and J lost 4, with 11 bases in between. Germline-derived CDR1 and CDR2 are SGHTA and FQGNSA. This CDR3 is 15 amino acids long. CDR3 protein: CASSLGRGQNQPQHF. The CDR3 nucleotides are TGTGCCAGCAGCTTAGGGAGGGGCCAGAATCAGCCCCAGCATTTT.

The V call is TRBV4-3, the J call TRBJ1-3, with no clear D. Germline V lookup: CDR1 LGHNA, CDR2 YSLEER. Trimming shortened V by 0 bases and J by 2 bases, and 11 bases separated the two germline ends. There are 16 residues in the CDR3. In DNA form, the CDR3 reads TGCGCCAGCAGCCAAGACGCAGGATCAGCTGGAAACACCATATATTTT. As protein: CASSQDAGSAGNTIYF.

The gene calls are TRBV19 and TRBJ2-3; 12 bases align to TRBD1. The junction had 4 bases not matched to a gene; V was cut back by 5 bases and J by 4 bases. The V gene's germline CDR1 is LNHDA and CDR2 SQIVND (reference sequence). CDR3 length: 15 amino acids. CDR3 sequence: CASSAGTGGADTQYF. The CDR3 DNA reads TGTGCCAGTAGTGCCGGGACAGGGGGCGCAGATACGCAGTATTTT.

The genes are TRBV29-1 and TRBJ2-3; 7 nucleotides line up with TRBD2. This CDR3 region has 13 residues. Germline lookup yields CDR1 SQVTM and CDR2 ANQGSEA. Losses at the gene ends were 4 bases for V and 0 bases for J; bases not matched to a gene: 1. The CDR3 DNA reads TGCAGCGTTGTCGGGGGGAGCACAGATACGCAGTATTTT. Translation: CSVVGGSTDTQYF.

This chain connects TRBV10-2 to TRBJ2-4; the D call may be TRBD1 or TRBD2 (5 bases each). This CDR3 is 17 amino acids long. CDR1 is WSHSY, CDR2 SAAADI, per germline. V was trimmed by 6 bases and J by 1 base, leaving 19 bases between them. CDR3 in DNA: TGCGCCAGCAGATCAACCGGGGCAGATGGGGCCAAAAACATTCAGTACTTC. It is translated as CASRSTGADGAKNIQYF.

Turning to this clone: Other DNA sequences in this specimen translate into the identical CDR3. The chain recombines TRBV9 with TRBJ1-3; TRBD1 agrees at 7 bases. The germline V gene has CDR1 SGDLS and CDR2 YYNGEE. This CDR3 region has 16 residues. Trimming cost V 4 bases and J 4 bases; bases outside gene matches: 11. CDR3 nucleotides: TGTGCCAGCAGCTCCGCCACGACAGGGATCGGAAACACCATATATTTT. Amino acids: CASSSATTGIGNTIYF.

The chain combines TRBV4-3 with TRBJ2-7, with a tentative D call TRBD1 (5 bases). The CDR3 totals 14 residues. Germline V gene data show CDR1 as LGHNA and CDR2 as YSLEER. The ends were cut back, 4 bases at V and 4 bases at J, with 14 bases in the middle. In DNA form, the CDR3 reads TGCGCCAGCAGCCTCTATGACAGCCAATACGAGCAGTACTTC. It translates to CASSLYDSQYEQYF.